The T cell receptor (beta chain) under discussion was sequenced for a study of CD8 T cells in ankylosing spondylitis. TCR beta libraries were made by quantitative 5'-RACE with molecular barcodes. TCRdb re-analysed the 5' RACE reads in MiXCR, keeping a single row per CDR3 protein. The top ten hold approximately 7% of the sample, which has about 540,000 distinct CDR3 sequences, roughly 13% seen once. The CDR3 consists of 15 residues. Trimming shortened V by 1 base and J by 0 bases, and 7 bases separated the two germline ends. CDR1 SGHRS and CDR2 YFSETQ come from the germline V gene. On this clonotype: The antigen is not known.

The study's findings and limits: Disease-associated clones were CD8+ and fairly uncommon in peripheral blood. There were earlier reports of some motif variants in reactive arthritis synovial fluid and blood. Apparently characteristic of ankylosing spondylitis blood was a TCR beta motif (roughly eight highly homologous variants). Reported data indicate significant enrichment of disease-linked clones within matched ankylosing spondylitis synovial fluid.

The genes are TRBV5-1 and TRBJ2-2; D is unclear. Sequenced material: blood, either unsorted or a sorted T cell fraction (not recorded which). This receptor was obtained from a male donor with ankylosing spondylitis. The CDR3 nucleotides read TGCGCCAGCAGCTTGAGGTCCACGAACACCGGGGAGCTGTTTTTT. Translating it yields CASSLRSTNTGELFF.